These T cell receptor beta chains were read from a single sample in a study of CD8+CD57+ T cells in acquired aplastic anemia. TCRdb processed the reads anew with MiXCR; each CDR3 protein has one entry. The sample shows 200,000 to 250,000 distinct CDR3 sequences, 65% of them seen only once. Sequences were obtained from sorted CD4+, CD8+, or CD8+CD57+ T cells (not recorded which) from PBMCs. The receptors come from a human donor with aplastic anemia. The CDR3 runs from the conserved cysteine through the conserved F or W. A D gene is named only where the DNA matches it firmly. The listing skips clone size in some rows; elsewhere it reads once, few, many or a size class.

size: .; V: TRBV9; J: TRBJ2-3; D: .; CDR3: CASSVGTSPNTDTQYF; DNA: TGTGCCAGCAGCGTTGGGACCAGCCCGAACACAGATACGCAGTATTTT
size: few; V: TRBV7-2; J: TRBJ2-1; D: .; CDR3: CASSPQRNEQFF; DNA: TGTGCCAGCAGCCCACAGCGGAATGAGCAGTTCTTC
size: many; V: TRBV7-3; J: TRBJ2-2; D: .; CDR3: CASRPDTSGELFF; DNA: TGTGCCAGCCGGCCAGATACGTCCGGGGAGCTGTTTTTT
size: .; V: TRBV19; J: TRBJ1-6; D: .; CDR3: CASNPGLTSPLHF; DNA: TGTGCCAGCAACCCGGGGCTTACTTCACCCCTCCACTTT
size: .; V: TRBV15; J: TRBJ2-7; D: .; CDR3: CATSRGDTRYEQYF; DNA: TGTGCCACCAGCAGAGGGGACACCCGTTACGAGCAGTACTTC
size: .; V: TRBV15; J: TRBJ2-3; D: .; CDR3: CATSSPLTDTQYF; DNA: TGTGCCACCAGCAGCCCACTCACAGATACGCAGTATTTT
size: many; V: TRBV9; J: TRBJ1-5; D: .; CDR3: CASSVDGRDQPQHF; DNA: TGTGCCAGCAGCGTAGATGGGAGGGATCAGCCCCAGCATTTT
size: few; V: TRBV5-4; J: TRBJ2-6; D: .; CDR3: CASSLDSGANVLTF; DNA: TGTGCCAGCAGCTTGGATTCTGGGGCCAACGTCCTGACTTTC
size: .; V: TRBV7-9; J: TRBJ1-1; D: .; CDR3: CASSLDGWNTEAFF; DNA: TGTGCCAGCAGCTTAGACGGTTGGAACACTGAAGCTTTCTTT
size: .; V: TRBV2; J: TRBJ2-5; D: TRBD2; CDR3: CAVPGLAGETQYF; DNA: TGTGCCGTTCCGGGACTAGCGGGCGAGACCCAGTACTTC
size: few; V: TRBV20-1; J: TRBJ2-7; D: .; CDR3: CSATQSRGF; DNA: TGCAGTGCTACTCAATCTAGAGGTTTC
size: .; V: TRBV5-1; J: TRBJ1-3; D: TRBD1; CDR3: CASSFMGQSSGNTIYF; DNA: TGCGCCAGCAGCTTTATGGGACAGAGCTCTGGAAACACCATATATTTT
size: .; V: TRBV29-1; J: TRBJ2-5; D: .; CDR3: CSVPRDPEETQYF; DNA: TGCAGCGTACCCCGGGACCCCGAGGAGACCCAGTACTTC
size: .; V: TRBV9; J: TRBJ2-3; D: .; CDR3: CASSYSQGSTDTQYF; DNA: TGTGCCAGCAGCTACTCACAGGGAAGCACAGATACGCAGTATTTT
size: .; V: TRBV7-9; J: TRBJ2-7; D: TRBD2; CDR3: CASSGGTTYEQYF; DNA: TGTGCCAGCAGCGGCGGGACTACCTACGAGCAGTACTTC
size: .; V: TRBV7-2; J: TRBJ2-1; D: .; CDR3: CASSYLQDYNEQFF; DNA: TGTGCCAGCAGCTACCTCCAAGATTACAATGAGCAGTTCTTC
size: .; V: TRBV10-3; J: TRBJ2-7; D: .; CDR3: CASKNSYEQYF; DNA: TGTGCCAGCAAAAATTCCTACGAGCAGTACTTC
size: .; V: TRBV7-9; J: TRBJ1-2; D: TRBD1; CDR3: CASSYPKGQGANYGDYTF; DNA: TGTGCCAGCAGCTACCCAAAAGGACAGGGGGCCAACTATGGTGACTACACCTTC
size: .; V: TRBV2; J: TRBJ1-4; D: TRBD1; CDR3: CASSVTTGVGEKLFF; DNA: TGTGCCAGCAGTGTGACGACAGGGGTCGGTGAAAAACTGTTTTTT
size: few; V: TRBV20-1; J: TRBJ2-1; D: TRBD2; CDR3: CSATPTSGVHNEQFF; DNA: TGCAGTGCTACACCGACTAGCGGGGTGCACAATGAGCAGTTCTTC
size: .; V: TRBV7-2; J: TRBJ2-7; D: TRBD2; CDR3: CASSLAGSGGTEGYF; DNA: TGTGCCAGCAGCTTAGCGGGGAGCGGGGGGACAGAAGGGTACTTC
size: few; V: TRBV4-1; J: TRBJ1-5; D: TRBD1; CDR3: CASSAKGGTVSNQPQHF; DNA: TGCGCCAGCAGCGCCAAGGGGGGGACAGTTTCCAATCAGCCCCAGCATTTT
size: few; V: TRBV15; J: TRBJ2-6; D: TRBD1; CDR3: CATSTGGAGANVLTF; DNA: TGTGCCACCAGTACAGGGGGCGCTGGGGCCAACGTCCTGACTTTC
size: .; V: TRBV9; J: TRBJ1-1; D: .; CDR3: CASSVATANTEAFF; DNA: TGTGCCAGCAGCGTAGCAACAGCAAACACTGAAGCTTTCTTT
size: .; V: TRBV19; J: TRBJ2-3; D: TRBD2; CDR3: CASSIASGGPDTQYF; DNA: TGTGCCAGTAGTATAGCTAGCGGGGGGCCAGATACGCAGTATTTT
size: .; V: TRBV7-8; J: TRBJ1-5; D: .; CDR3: CASSDYANQPQHF; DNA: TGTGCCAGCAGCGATTACGCTAATCAGCCCCAGCATTTT
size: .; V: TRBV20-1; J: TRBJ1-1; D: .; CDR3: CSASGGGTEAFF; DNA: TGCAGTGCTAGTGGAGGCGGCACTGAAGCTTTCTTT
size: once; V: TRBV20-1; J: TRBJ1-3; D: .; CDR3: CSAMSGAQGNTIYF; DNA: TGCAGTGCTATGTCGGGGGCTCAAGGAAACACCATATATTTT
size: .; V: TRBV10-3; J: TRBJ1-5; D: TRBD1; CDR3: CAIRDTGGNQPQHF; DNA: TGTGCCATCAGAGACACAGGGGGCAATCAGCCCCAGCATTTT
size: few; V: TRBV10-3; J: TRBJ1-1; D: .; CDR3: CAISVGGRNTEAFF; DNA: TGTGCCATCAGTGTCGGGGGTAGGAACACTGAAGCTTTCTTT
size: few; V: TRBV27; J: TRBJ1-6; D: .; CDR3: CAGSRAGEGSYNSPLHF; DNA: TGTGCCGGCAGTCGGGCAGGGGAGGGATCCTATAATTCACCCCTCCACTTT
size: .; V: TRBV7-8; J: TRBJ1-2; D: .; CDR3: CASSAGLSRGYTF; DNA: TGTGCCAGCAGCGCGGGACTTTCTCGTGGCTACACCTTC
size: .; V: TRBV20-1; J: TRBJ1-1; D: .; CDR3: CSALTFSDTEAFF; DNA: TGCAGTGCTTTGACATTCTCGGACACTGAAGCTTTCTTT